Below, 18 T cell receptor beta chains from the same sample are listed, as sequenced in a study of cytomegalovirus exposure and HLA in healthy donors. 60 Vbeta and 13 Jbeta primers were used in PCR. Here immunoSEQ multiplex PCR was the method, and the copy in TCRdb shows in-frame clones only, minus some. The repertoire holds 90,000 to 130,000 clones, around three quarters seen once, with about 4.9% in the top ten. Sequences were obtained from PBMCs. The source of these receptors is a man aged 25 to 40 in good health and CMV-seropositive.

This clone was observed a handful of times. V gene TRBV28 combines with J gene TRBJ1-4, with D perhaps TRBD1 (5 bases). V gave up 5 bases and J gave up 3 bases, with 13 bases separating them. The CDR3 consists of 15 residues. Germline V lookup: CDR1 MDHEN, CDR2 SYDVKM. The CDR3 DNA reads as TGTGCCAGCAGTCCCGGTGGAGGGGCTAATGAAAAACTGTTTTTT. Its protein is CASSPGGGANEKLFF.

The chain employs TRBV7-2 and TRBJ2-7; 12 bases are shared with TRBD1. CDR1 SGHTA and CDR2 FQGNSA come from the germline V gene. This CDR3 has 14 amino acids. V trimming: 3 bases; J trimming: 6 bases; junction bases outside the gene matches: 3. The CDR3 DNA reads TGTGCCAGCAGCTTCGGGACAGGGGGCGGCGAGCAGTACTTC. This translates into CASSFGTGGGEQYF.

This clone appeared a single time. The CDR3 nucleotides are TGTGCCTGGACCACCGCCGATCGGGTGTGTGAAGCTTTCTTT. This sequence encodes CAWTTADRVCEAFF. This sequence joins TRBV30 and TRBJ1-1, with no clear D. Looked up from germline, CDR1 is GTSNPN and CDR2 is SVGIG (reference sequence). This CDR3 is 14 amino acids long. The V gene lost 4 bases and the J gene lost 7 bases, with 19 bases spanning the gap. The full variable domain, its missing parts supplied by reference TRBV30 and TRBJ1-1, is SQTIHQWPATLVQPVGSPLSLECTVEGTSNPNLYWYRQAAGRGLQLLFYSVGIGQISSEVPQNLSASRPQDRQFILSSKKLLLSDSGFYLCAWTTADRVCEAFFGQGTRLTVV.

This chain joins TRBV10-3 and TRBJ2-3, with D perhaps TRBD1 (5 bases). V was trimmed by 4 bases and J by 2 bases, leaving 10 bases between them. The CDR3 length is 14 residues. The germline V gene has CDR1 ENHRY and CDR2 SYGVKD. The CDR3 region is CAISGGLDTDTQYF. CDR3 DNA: TGTGCCATCAGTGGGGGCCTAGACACAGATACGCAGTATTTT.

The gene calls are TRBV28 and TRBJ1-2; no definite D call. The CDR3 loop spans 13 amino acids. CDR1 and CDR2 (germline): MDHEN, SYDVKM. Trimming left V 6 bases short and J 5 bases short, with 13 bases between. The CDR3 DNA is TGTGCCAGCAGCATTGGGCAGTCTTATGGCTACACCTTC. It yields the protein CASSIGQSYGYTF.

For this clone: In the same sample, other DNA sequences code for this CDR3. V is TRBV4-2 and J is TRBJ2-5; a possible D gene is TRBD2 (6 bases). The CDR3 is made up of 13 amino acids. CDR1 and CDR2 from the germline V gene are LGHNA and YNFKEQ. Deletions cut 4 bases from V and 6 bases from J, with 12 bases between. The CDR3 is CASSPGLAQTQYF. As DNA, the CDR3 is TGTGCCAGCAGCCCGGGACTTGCTCAGACCCAGTACTTC.

The CDR3 coding sequence is TGTGCCAGCAGTACAGGGGCCGGAAACACCATATATTTT. It is translated as CASSTGAGNTIYF. The chain couples TRBV2 to TRBJ1-3, with 7 bases lining up with TRBD1. Per the germline V gene, CDR1 is SNHLY and CDR2 is FYNNEI. J was trimmed by 4 bases and V by 5 bases; bases with no gene match: 2. There are 13 residues in the CDR3.

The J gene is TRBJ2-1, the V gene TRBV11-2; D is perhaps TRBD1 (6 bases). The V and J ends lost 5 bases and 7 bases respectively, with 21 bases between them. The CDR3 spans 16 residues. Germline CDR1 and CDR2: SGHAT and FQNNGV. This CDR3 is CASSPLITGLGNEQFF. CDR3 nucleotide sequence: TGTGCCAGCAGCCCTCTGATAACAGGGTTGGGTAATGAGCAGTTCTTC. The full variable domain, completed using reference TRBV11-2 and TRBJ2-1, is EAGVAQSPRYKIIEKRQSVAFWCNPISGHATLYWYQQILGQGPKLLIQFQNNGVVDDSQLPKDRFSAERLKGVDSTLKIQPAKLEDSAVYLCASSPLITGLGNEQFFGPGTRLTVL.

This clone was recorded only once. The CDR3 region is CASSPRAAANTQYF. In DNA form, the CDR3 reads TGTGCCAGCTCGCCCAGGGCGGCAGCGAATACGCAGTATTTT. V and J are TRBV18 and TRBJ2-3; tentatively, D is TRBD1 (5 bases). CDR3 length equals 14 residues. CDR1 KGHSH and CDR2 LQKENI come from the germline V gene. Trimming removed 6 bases at V and 7 bases at J, with 17 bases between.

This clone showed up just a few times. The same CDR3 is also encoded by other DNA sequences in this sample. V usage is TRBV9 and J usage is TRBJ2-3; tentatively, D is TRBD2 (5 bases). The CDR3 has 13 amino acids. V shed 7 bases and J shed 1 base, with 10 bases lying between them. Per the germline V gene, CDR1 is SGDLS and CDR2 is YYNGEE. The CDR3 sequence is CASSLGGTDTQYF. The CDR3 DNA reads TGTGCCAGCTCCCTCGGGGGCACAGATACGCAGTATTTT.

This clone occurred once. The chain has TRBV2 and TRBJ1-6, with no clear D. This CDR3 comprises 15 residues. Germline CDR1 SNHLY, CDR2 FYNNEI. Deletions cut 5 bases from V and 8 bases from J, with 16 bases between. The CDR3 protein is CASSRIERGDSPLHF. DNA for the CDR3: TGTGCCAGCAGTCGGATTGAACGGGGAGATTCACCCCTCCACTTT.

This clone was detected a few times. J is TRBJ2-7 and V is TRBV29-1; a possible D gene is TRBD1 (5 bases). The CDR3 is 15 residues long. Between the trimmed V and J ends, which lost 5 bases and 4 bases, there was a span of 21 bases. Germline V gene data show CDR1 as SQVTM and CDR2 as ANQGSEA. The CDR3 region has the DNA TGCAGCGTTTCCGACAGCATCGAAGCGTCGTACGAGCAGTACTTC. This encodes CSVSDSIEASYEQYF.

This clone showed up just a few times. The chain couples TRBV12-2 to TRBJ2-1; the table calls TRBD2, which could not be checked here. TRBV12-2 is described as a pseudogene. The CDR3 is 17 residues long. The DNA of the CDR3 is TGTGCAAGTCGCTACGTCGAGGGGCGGGGGGTCTACAATGAGCAGTTCTTC. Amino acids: CASRYVEGRGVYNEQFF.

The CDR3 DNA is TGTGCCAGCAGTGAAAACACACTAGCTGGGGAGACCCAGTACTTC. Translation: CASSENTLAGETQYF. V and J are TRBV6-1 and TRBJ2-5, with D maybe TRBD2 (6 bases). CDR3 size: 15 residues. With 2 bases removed from V and 5 bases from J, the gap between germline ends came to 15 bases. CDR1 and CDR2 from the germline V gene are MNHNS and SASEGT.

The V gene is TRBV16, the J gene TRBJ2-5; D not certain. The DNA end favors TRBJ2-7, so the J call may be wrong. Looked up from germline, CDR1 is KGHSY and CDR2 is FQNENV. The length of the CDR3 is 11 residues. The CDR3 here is CASSPSYEQYF. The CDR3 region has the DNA TGTGCCAGCAGCCCCTCATACGAGCAGTACTTC.

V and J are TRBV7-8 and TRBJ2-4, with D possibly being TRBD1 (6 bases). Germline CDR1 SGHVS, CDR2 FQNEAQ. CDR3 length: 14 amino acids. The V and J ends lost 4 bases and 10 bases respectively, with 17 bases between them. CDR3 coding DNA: TGTGCCAGCAGCTACTCGACAGGCAACAGGATTCAGTACTTC. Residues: CASSYSTGNRIQYF.

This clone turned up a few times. In DNA, the CDR3 is TGTGCCAGCAGCGTGAGGAGAGGTTCGACTGGGGCCAACGTCCTGACTTTC. This gives the protein CASSVRRGSTGANVLTF. The chain is built from TRBV9 and TRBJ2-6; D gene ambiguous. The CDR3 covers 17 residues. Per the germline V gene, CDR1 is SGDLS and CDR2 is YYNGEE. Trimming removed 2 bases at V and 2 bases at J, with 14 bases between.

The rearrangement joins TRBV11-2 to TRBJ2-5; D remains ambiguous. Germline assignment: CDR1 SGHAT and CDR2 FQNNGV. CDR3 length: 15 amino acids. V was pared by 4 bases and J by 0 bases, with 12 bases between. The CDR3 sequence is CASSSRHSYQETQYF. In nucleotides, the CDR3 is TGTGCCAGCAGCTCCAGACATTCGTACCAAGAGACCCAGTACTTC.